This TCR beta chain was sequenced in a study of blood T cells in healthy people across ages (dated by TCRdb to about 2015). For the study in its entirety: In model experiments, roughly one uniquely barcoded TCR beta cDNA molecule per two T cells was captured by template switching. Age-related changes in TCR beta repertoire diversity were measured in the study by deep sequencing normalized with unique cDNA molecular identifiers. Four age groups were formed from the donors: young (average approximately 17 years), middle-aged (approximately 39), aged (around 68) and long-lived (more than 75). To avoid experimental bias, donors of different ages were randomly spread across the sequencing lanes. The study analyzed two additional independent replicas of 1 million unique cDNA reads from the same blood draw for two donors, one aged 18 to 30 and one aged 80 or older. What the work shows at the level of the full study, not this receptor alone: The CMV infection status of donors was not known, potentially confounding age-related changes in expanded clonotypes. Observed TCR beta diversity per million T cells fell roughly linearly with age, and a significant reduction was already apparent by age around 40. Compared with the aged group, more naive CD4+ T cells, fewer expanded clones and increased TCR diversity were shown by the long-lived group, suggesting age selection. There was a strong correlation between observed TCR beta diversity and the percentage of naive T cells measured by flow cytometry. Conclusive comparison of naive and antigen-experienced compartments was prevented by the profiling of bulk unsorted PBMCs. Estimates of total diversity based on one million sequenced T cells were regarded as lower bounds and as underestimates.

Library construction relied on 5' RACE. TCRdb lists the instrument as Illumina HiSeq 2500. The second PCR ran for roughly 7 to 11 cycles and used a J-beta primer mix along with a sample-barcoded 5' primer. A unique molecular identifier was introduced onto each TCR beta cDNA molecule by a template-switch 5' adaptor carrying 12 random nucleotides. Each sample yielded at least 2.5 million CDR3-containing paired-end reads. The Mint cDNA synthesis kit, primed by a TRBC-specific oligonucleotide, was used to synthesize first-strand cDNA from all RNA. Following uracil-DNA glycosylase treatment, all cDNA underwent a first 18-cycle PCR with the universal primers M1SS and BC2_uni_R. In the original analysis: Each sample was normalized by randomly selecting 1 million high-quality reads, each carrying a distinct molecular identifier. Instead of being binned into consensus sequences, reads with shared molecular identifiers were discarded. MiTCR, with a Q25 quality threshold and the strictest error-elimination algorithm, was used for CDR3 identification, clonotype clustering and error correction. A nonparametric unseen species model with Euler transformation was used to estimate a lower bound on total TCR beta diversity. TCRdb took the public reads, trimmed them with fastp at Q25, ran MiXCR for clone calling and kept in-frame beta chains. Merged by CDR3 protein, the rows form single entries marked with the most common genes and DNA. The V and J calls shown here were made by TCRdb, not taken from the authors' results. A total of almost 1 million distinct CDR3 sequences appear in this sample, just over 50% of them only once. The ten biggest clones cover around a fifth of the sample.

For this clonotype: It lacks a known antigen. No much larger clone is present one base from it, and per-base qualities are unavailable.

The donors were 40 or so Caucasian individuals from Russia, aged roughly 6 to 100 years, who were systemically healthy. Each donor gave around 9.8 milliliters of peripheral blood, collected into EDTA-treated Vacutainer tubes. Ficoll-Paque density-gradient centrifugation was used to isolate PBMCs, with at least 6 million obtained per sample. Trizol reagent was used to extract total RNA from PBMCs, with at least 6 micrograms per sample. Naive CD45RAhigh/CD27high T cell percentages were measured by flow cytometry on a PBMC aliquot from every donor. The germline V gene (reference sequence) gives CDR1 as DFQATT and CDR2 as SNEGSKA. The germline V end is reduced by 8 bases and the J end by 7 bases; junction bases left unmatched: 5. The CDR3 numbers 12 residues from cysteine through phenylalanine. Of the read, only the CDR3 DNA is kept; its 36 bases are in frame from base 1.

The clonotype was recovered from a woman aged 60 to 75 in good health. Sequenced input: blood. The V gene is TRBV20-1 and the J gene is TRBJ1-2; TRBD1 agrees with 12 junctional bases. The bases read TGCAGTTACCGGGACAGGGGGCTTGGCTACACCTTC. Its protein reads: CSYRDRGLGYTF.